The rows below give T cell receptor beta chains drawn from one sample of a study of blood T cell repertoires in COVID-19. Only in-frame clones appear in the TCRdb table, and some are missing; sequencing was by immunoSEQ multiplex PCR. Among some 320,000 clones, roughly 86% were seen once, and the ten largest hold roughly 10%. The specimen was peripheral blood. The source is a woman in her 30s with COVID-19, enrolled during active disease. Both conserved end residues are part of each CDR3. Fields, in order: CDR3 protein, CDR3 DNA, CDR3 length, V gene, J gene, D gene, clone size. D genes are given only for firm matches. Clone size is shown for a subset of rows, as once, few, many or a class of expanded clone.

CDR3: CASSSSGTDVGGQYF; DNA: TGTGCCAGCAGCTCCTCCGGGACAGACGTTGGGGGTCAGTACTTC; length: 15; V: TRBV7-9; J: TRBJ2-5; D: TRBD1; size: .
CDR3: CASSSTGTGFFLGELFF; DNA: TGCGCCAGCAGCTCGACCGGGACAGGGTTTTTCCTCGGGGAGCTGTTTTTT; length: 17; V: TRBV5-1; J: TRBJ2-2; D: TRBD1; size: .
CDR3: CASSQELGANTEAFF; DNA: TGTGCCAGCAGCCAAGAGTTAGGGGCGAACACTGAAGCTTTCTTT; length: 15; V: TRBV4-2; J: TRBJ1-1; D: .; size: .
CDR3: CASSLDRAKRGGLYEQYF; DNA: TGTGCCAGCAGCTTGGATCGGGCAAAGCGGGGGGGACTGTACGAGCAGTACTTC; length: 18; V: TRBV5-4; J: TRBJ2-7; D: TRBD2; size: .
CDR3: CASSSPGLNTEAFF; DNA: TGCGCCAGCAGCTCGCCGGGACTCAACACTGAAGCTTTCTTT; length: 14; V: TRBV5-1; J: TRBJ1-1; D: .; size: .
CDR3: CASSTGLAVKKETQYF; DNA: TGTGCCAGCAGCACGGGACTAGCGGTTAAAAAAGAGACCCAGTACTTC; length: 16; V: TRBV7-7; J: TRBJ2-5; D: TRBD2; size: .
CDR3: CASSRSVAGRLGRTGELFF; DNA: TGTGCCAGCAGCCGTAGTGTCGCAGGGAGGTTAGGTCGTACCGGGGAGCTGTTTTTT; length: 19; V: TRBV5-5; J: TRBJ2-2; D: .; size: .
CDR3: CASTLPPHDRGLPEAGNQPQHF; DNA: TGTGCCAGCACTTTACCCCCACACGACAGGGGGCTCCCGGAGGCCGGGAATCAGCCCCAGCATTTT; length: 22; V: TRBV27; J: TRBJ1-5; D: TRBD1; size: .
CDR3: CASSAGGGYTF; DNA: TGTGCCAGCAGTGCAGGGGGTGGCTACACCTTC; length: 11; V: TRBV6-4; J: TRBJ1-2; D: TRBD1; size: .
CDR3: CASSQPGGEQFF; DNA: TGTGCCAGCAGCCAACCCGGCGGCGAGCAGTTCTTC; length: 12; V: TRBV3-1/TRBV3-2; J: TRBJ2-1; D: .; size: .
CDR3: CASRITGGGTEAFF; DNA: TGTGCCAGCAGGATTACAGGGGGGGGCACTGAAGCTTTCTTT; length: 14; V: TRBV11-2; J: TRBJ1-1; D: TRBD1; size: .
CDR3: CASSPRNPTAPYGYTF; DNA: TGTGCCAGCAGCCCTAGGAACCCGACAGCACCCTATGGCTACACCTTC; length: 16; V: TRBV6-2/TRBV6-3; J: TRBJ1-2; D: .; size: .
CDR3: CASSILARAPEAFF; DNA: TGTGCCAGTAGTATTCTGGCCAGGGCCCCTGAAGCTTTCTTT; length: 14; V: TRBV19; J: TRBJ1-1; D: .; size: .
CDR3: CASSGTPSMNTEAFF; DNA: TGTGCCAGCAGCGGCACCCCTTCCATGAACACTGAAGCTTTCTTT; length: 15; V: TRBV5-8; J: TRBJ1-1; D: .; size: .
CDR3: CASGGGRGNSPLHF; DNA: TGTGCCAGCGGGGGGGGACGGGGAAATTCACCCCTCCACTTT; length: 14; V: TRBV2; J: TRBJ1-6; D: .; size: .
CDR3: CASSQEIYRGEKLFF; DNA: TGTGCCAGCAGCCAAGAAATCTACAGAGGGGAAAAACTGTTTTTT; length: 15; V: TRBV3-1/TRBV3-2; J: TRBJ1-4; D: .; size: .
CDR3: CASSLGAVVTDTQYF; DNA: TGTGCCAGCAGCTTAGGAGCCGTCGTCACAGATACGCAGTATTTT; length: 15; V: TRBV7-8; J: TRBJ2-3; D: .; size: .
CDR3: CASSPKVGSQVTQYF; DNA: TGTGCCAGCTCACCGAAGGTCGGGTCTCAAGTCACGCAGTACTTC; length: 15; V: TRBV18; J: TRBJ2-7; D: .; size: .
CDR3: CATSGRQGSNEKLFF; DNA: TGTGCCACCAGCGGAAGACAGGGGTCTAATGAAAAACTGTTTTTT; length: 15; V: TRBV15; J: TRBJ1-4; D: TRBD1; size: .
CDR3: CASSETNRVSEQYF; DNA: TGTGCCAGCAGTGAAACGAACAGGGTCAGCGAGCAGTACTTC; length: 14; V: TRBV6-1; J: TRBJ2-7; D: .; size: .
CDR3: CASSWALYEQYF; DNA: TGTGCCAGCAGCTGGGCTCTGTACGAGCAGTACTTC; length: 12; V: TRBV11-2; J: TRBJ2-7; D: .; size: .
CDR3: CASSAARDTPNTEAFF; DNA: TGTGCCAGCAGCGCAGCACGGGACACCCCGAACACTGAAGCTTTCTTT; length: 16; V: TRBV9; J: TRBJ1-1; D: .; size: .
CDR3: CASSLSREYNEQFF; DNA: TGTGCCAGCAGCTTGTCTCGAGAATACAATGAGCAGTTCTTC; length: 14; V: TRBV5-6; J: TRBJ2-1; D: .; size: .
CDR3: CASSFTGGAEAFF; DNA: TGTGCCAGCAGCTTCACAGGGGGCGCTGAAGCTTTCTTT; length: 13; V: TRBV7-8; J: TRBJ1-1; D: TRBD1; size: .
CDR3: CASSVRQGGYTF; DNA: TGTGCCAGCAGTGTGAGGCAGGGTGGCTACACCTTC; length: 12; V: TRBV2; J: TRBJ1-2; D: .; size: .
CDR3: CASSLARDRVYNEQFF; DNA: TGCGCCAGCAGCTTGGCCCGGGACAGGGTCTACAATGAGCAGTTCTTC; length: 16; V: TRBV5-1; J: TRBJ2-1; D: TRBD1; size: .
CDR3: CASSIRGNQPQHF; DNA: TGTGCCAGTAGTATCAGGGGGAATCAGCCCCAGCATTTT; length: 13; V: TRBV19; J: TRBJ1-5; D: TRBD1; size: .
CDR3: CASSNGREQGFKYGYTF; DNA: TGTGCCAGCAGCAACGGAAGGGAACAGGGGTTTAAGTATGGCTACACCTTC; length: 17; V: TRBV21-1; J: TRBJ1-2; D: .; size: .
CDR3: CASSTPGRAYGYTF; DNA: TGTGCCAGCAGCACCCCGGGGAGGGCCTATGGCTACACCTTC; length: 14; V: TRBV7-9; J: TRBJ1-2; D: .; size: .
CDR3: CASRVGTGGSYGYTF; DNA: TGTGCCAGCAGGGTAGGGACAGGGGGTTCTTATGGCTACACCTTC; length: 15; V: TRBV6-5; J: TRBJ1-2; D: TRBD1; size: .
CDR3: CASSTTGGLTGNTIYF; DNA: TGTGCCAGCAGTACTACAGGGGGATTAACTGGAAACACCATATATTTT; length: 16; V: TRBV6-6; J: TRBJ1-3; D: TRBD1; size: .
CDR3: CASSSPDSYYGYTF; DNA: TGTGCCAGCAGCTCACCGGACAGCTACTATGGCTACACCTTC; length: 14; V: TRBV5-5; J: TRBJ1-2; D: .; size: .
CDR3: CASSRTGKVGDTQYF; DNA: TGTGCCAGCAGTCGGACAGGGAAGGTAGGAGATACGCAGTATTTT; length: 15; V: TRBV6-2/TRBV6-3; J: TRBJ2-3; D: TRBD1; size: .
CDR3: CASRLNYGYTF; DNA: TGTGCCAGCAGGCTCAACTATGGCTACACCTTC; length: 11; V: TRBV19; J: TRBJ1-2; D: .; size: once
CDR3: CASSSWSTEAFF; DNA: TGTGCCAGCAGTTCTTGGAGCACTGAAGCTTTCTTT; length: 12; V: TRBV12-3/TRBV12-4; J: TRBJ1-1; D: .; size: .
CDR3: CASMRDRVRTEAFF; DNA: TGTGCCAGTATGCGGGACAGGGTGAGGACTGAAGCTTTCTTT; length: 14; V: TRBV19; J: TRBJ1-1; D: TRBD1; size: .
CDR3: CASSFGDPEDTQYF; DNA: TGCGCCAGCAGCTTCGGAGACCCGGAAGATACGCAGTATTTT; length: 14; V: TRBV5-1; J: TRBJ2-3; D: .; size: .
CDR3: CASSLGDRLLAKNIQYF; DNA: TGTGCCAGCAGCTTGGGGGACAGGCTTCTAGCCAAAAACATTCAGTACTTC; length: 17; V: TRBV11-2; J: TRBJ2-4; D: TRBD1; size: .
CDR3: CASSLALRGSYEQYF; DNA: TGTGCCAGCAGCTTGGCTTTGCGGGGGTCCTACGAGCAGTACTTC; length: 15; V: TRBV5-6; J: TRBJ2-7; D: TRBD2; size: .
CDR3: CASSLGAILNTGELFF; DNA: TGTGCCAGCAGCTTAGGAGCGATCCTGAACACCGGGGAGCTGTTTTTT; length: 16; V: TRBV7-6; J: TRBJ2-2; D: .; size: .
CDR3: CASIPRNRVNEQFF; DNA: TGTGCCAGCATCCCTCGGAATCGGGTAAATGAGCAGTTCTTC; length: 14; V: TRBV6-5; J: TRBJ2-1; D: .; size: .
CDR3: CASSLDSTSGANVLTF; DNA: TGTGCCAGCAGCTTGGACAGTACCTCTGGGGCCAACGTCCTGACTTTC; length: 16; V: TRBV7-8; J: TRBJ2-6; D: .; size: .
CDR3: CASQDTPTDNEQFF; DNA: TGCGCCAGCCAGGACACCCCGACGGACAATGAGCAGTTCTTC; length: 14; V: TRBV5-1; J: TRBJ2-1; D: .; size: few
CDR3: CAWSVPNSVELFF; DNA: TGTGCCTGGAGTGTACCGAATAGTGTGGAGCTGTTTTTT; length: 13; V: TRBV30; J: TRBJ2-2; D: .; size: once
CDR3: CASSYSGDSSYEQYF; DNA: TGTGCCAGCAGTTACTCGGGGGACAGCTCCTACGAGCAGTACTTC; length: 15; V: TRBV6-5; J: TRBJ2-7; D: TRBD1; size: .
CDR3: CASSEQGSLEQYF; DNA: TGTGCCAGCAGTGAACAGGGATCCCTCGAGCAGTACTTC; length: 13; V: TRBV12-3/TRBV12-4; J: TRBJ2-7; D: .; size: once
CDR3: CASSFGSRAELYEQYF; DNA: TGTGCCAGTAGTTTCGGGTCGAGGGCTGAACTTTACGAGCAGTACTTC; length: 16; V: TRBV19; J: TRBJ2-7; D: .; size: .
CDR3: CASSQESVRVGTEAFF; DNA: TGCGCCAGCAGCCAAGAGAGCGTTCGGGTCGGCACTGAAGCTTTCTTT; length: 16; V: TRBV4-1; J: TRBJ1-1; D: .; size: .
CDR3: CASSQRGEQYF; DNA: TGTGCCAGCAGCCAAAGAGGCGAGCAGTACTTC; length: 11; V: TRBV3-1/TRBV3-2; J: TRBJ2-7; D: .; size: .
CDR3: CASRMRGWGYGYTF; DNA: TGTGCCAGCAGAATGAGGGGGTGGGGCTATGGCTACACCTTC; length: 14; V: TRBV27; J: TRBJ1-2; D: .; size: .
CDR3: CASSQSETGNAKNIQYF; DNA: TGCGCCAGCAGTCAATCTGAAACAGGGAATGCCAAAAACATTCAGTACTTC; length: 17; V: TRBV23-1; J: TRBJ2-4; D: .; size: .
CDR3: CASGRQGTDTIYF; DNA: TGTGCCAGCGGTAGACAGGGTACAGACACCATATATTTT; length: 13; V: TRBV6-4; J: TRBJ1-3; D: TRBD1; size: .
CDR3: CASVREVEFPGTDTQYF; DNA: TGTGCCAGCGTGAGGGAAGTGGAGTTTCCGGGTACAGATACGCAGTATTTT; length: 17; V: TRBV2; J: TRBJ2-3; D: .; size: .